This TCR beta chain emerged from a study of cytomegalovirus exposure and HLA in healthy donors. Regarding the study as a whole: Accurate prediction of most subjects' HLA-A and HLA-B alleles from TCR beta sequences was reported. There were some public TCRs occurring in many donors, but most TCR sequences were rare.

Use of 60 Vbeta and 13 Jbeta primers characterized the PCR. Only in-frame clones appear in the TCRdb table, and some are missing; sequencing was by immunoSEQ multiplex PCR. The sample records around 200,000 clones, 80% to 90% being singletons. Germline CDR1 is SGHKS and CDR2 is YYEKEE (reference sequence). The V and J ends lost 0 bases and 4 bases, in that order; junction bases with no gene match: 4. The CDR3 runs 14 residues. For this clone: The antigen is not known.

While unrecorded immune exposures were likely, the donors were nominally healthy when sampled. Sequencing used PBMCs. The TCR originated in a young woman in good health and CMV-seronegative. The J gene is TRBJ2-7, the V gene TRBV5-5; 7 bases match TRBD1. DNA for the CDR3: TGTGCCAGCAGCTTGGAGGGGGCGCGGTACGAGCAGTACTTC. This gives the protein CASSLEGARYEQYF.